These T cell receptor beta chains were read from a single sample in a study of blood T cell repertoires in COVID-19. The data were produced by immunoSEQ multiplex PCR, yet TCRdb's version contains in-frame clones alone and is incomplete. The table includes around 61,000 clones, roughly 87% detected once. Sequencing input: peripheral blood. The receptors here all came from a woman in her sixties with COVID-19, enrolled during active disease. CDR3s leave out the opening cysteine and the closing phenylalanine or tryptophan. Fields, in order: clone size, CDR3 length, V gene, CDR3 protein. For some rows the clone size is stated as once, few or many, or as a class when expanded; others skip it.

.,13,TRBV5-5,ASSLAGERGLEAF
.,13,TRBV5-1,ASSFDSLYNSPLH
.,12,TRBV28,ASFGAGGYNEQF
.,13,TRBV4-1,ASSQGGTVTDTQY
.,13,TRBV6-5,ASRPTGNSNQPQH
.,12,TRBV6-5,ASARLAGQETQY
.,12,TRBV5-8,ASSSGTGREKLF
.,10,TRBV30,ASVSGANVLT
once,12,TRBV2,ASSEVAGSYEQY
once,9,TRBV12-3/TRBV12-4,ASSPLTEAF
.,12,TRBV5-6,ASSRTGVGTEAF
.,14,TRBV27,ASSPYGLAGEHEQY
once,13,TRBV30,AWSVLAGEWDEQF
.,11,TRBV2,ASSEGRKRGYT
.,16,TRBV7-9,ASSSSSPGQRESYEQY
.,13,TRBV28,ASSLVGEVNEKLF
.,12,TRBV4-2,ASSLGGYKEKLF
.,13,TRBV20-1,SASMQSLAKNIQY
.,15,TRBV28,ASSFIPPRVDADTQY
.,13,TRBV10-3,AISEYRDTGNTIY
.,11,TRBV12-5,ASGLEQGTEAF
.,17,TRBV27,ASSRAGGGVLATNEKLF
.,15,TRBV27,ASSLSNGPGGHETQY
.,12,TRBV19,ASSSNAGANVLT
.,14,TRBV28,ASSPSTGATYNEQF
.,10,TRBV20-1,SASRPDSEQY
.,13,TRBV2,ASIGTSGWSDTQY
.,14,TRBV6-5,ASSYSTSASTDTQY
.,10,TRBV2,ASLGVYNEQF
.,11,TRBV29-1,SVKDRINEKLF
.,12,TRBV7-2,ASSEQTITGELF
once,14,TRBV11-2,ASSPTTSGGGSEQF
.,12,TRBV7-2,ASSLWGGQETQY
.,11,TRBV6-5,ASFKTGNTEAF
few,16,TRBV6-2/TRBV6-3,ASSYPTDPTDFSYEQY
.,13,TRBV24-1,ATSEGSGGTGELF
.,14,TRBV27,ASSLYPGTGDYEQY
.,10,TRBV2,ATSGGNYGYT
.,18,TRBV5-1,ASSLARGDKRDRKNYGYT
few,13,TRBV7-8,ASSLGTAGTGELF
.,12,TRBV5-4,ASSFWGGSQPQH
.,12,TRBV2,ASKIERGYNEQF
once,15,TRBV5-4,ASSLGASGRITDTQY
.,13,TRBV18,ASSRGQDRGDGYT
.,12,TRBV6-5,ASSYGPGTYEQY
.,12,TRBV5-1,ASSAQGGFTEAF
.,12,TRBV30,AWGLTSGQETQY